This record looks at one T cell receptor beta chain sequence and its context. Germline V gene lookup returns CDR1 MDHEN and CDR2 SYDVKM. The length of the CDR3 is 14 residues. V lost 5 bases to trimming and J lost 5 bases, with 10 bases between them. This record comes from a study of control samples from healthy donors and cancer patients. Data came from immunoSEQ multiplex PCR; TCRdb stores just in-frame clones and leaves some out. Of about 140,000 clones in the sample, roughly 88% are singletons; the top ten hold about 1.7%. The chain is built from TRBV28 and TRBJ2-6; unclear D gene. The sequence was collected from a young man in good health. Sequencing used blood. CDR3 sequence reads: CASSPPHRANVLTF. In DNA, the CDR3 is TGTGCCAGCAGTCCGCCTCACCGGGCCAACGTCCTGACTTTC.